This TCR beta chain was found in a study of CD8 T cells in ankylosing spondylitis. Study outcomes and limitations: Blood from ankylosing spondylitis patients appeared to carry a characteristic roughly eight-variant TCR beta motif.

In germline, CDR1 is MGHRA, CDR2 YSYEKL. The CDR3 has 16 amino acids. Trimming removed 4 bases from V and 4 bases from J, with 17 bases in between. In its sample, this clonotype was seen a few times. The antigen is not known. The authors made TCR beta libraries by quantitative 5'-RACE with molecular barcodes. TCRdb used MiXCR to reprocess the 5' RACE reads, holding one entry per CDR3 protein. The data hold 200,000 to 250,000 distinct CDR3 sequences, with around 17% observed a single time. The clonotype comes from a male donor with ankylosing spondylitis. The chain is built from TRBV4-1 and TRBJ2-1, with D maybe TRBD1 (6 bases). Sequenced: blood, either unsorted or a sorted T cell fraction (not recorded which). CDR3 DNA: TGCGCCAGCAGCCCGATAGATACAGGGATTTACAATGAGCAGTTCTTC. Translating it yields CASSPIDTGIYNEQFF.